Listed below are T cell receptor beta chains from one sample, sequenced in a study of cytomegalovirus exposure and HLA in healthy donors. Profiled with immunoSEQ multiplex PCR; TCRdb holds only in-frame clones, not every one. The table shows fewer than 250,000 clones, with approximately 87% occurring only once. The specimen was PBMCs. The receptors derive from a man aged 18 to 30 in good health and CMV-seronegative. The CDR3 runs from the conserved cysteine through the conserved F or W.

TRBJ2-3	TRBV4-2	CASSPTRQDTQYF
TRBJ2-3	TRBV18	CASAQGLTTDTQYF
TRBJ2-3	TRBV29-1	CSVDERDTQYF
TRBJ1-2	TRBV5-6	CASSFVGQGIVGYTF
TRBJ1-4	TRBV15	CATSRVLGGTEKLFF
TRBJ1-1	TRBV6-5	CASRSNTEAFF
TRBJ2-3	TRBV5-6	CASSLFSGGAYDTQYF
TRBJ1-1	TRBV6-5	CASSLGSGTEAFF
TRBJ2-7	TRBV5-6	CASSLAGQGASNEQYF
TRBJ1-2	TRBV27	CASSITGGRYGYTF
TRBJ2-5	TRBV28	CASSTGRVETQYF
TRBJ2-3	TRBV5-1	CASSLAPSAQLASTDTQYF
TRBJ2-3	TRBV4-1	CASSQVGGKMDTQYF
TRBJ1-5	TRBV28	CASSSAGGIGPQHF
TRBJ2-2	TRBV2	CASSLGQGYTGELFF
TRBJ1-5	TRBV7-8	CASSRQGDDRDYQPQHF
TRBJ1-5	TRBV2	CASSEQGLWNQPQHF
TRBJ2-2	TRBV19	CASSMRKVHTGELFF
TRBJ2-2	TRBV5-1	CASRPTGGADTGELFF
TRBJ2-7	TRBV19	CASSPRTGVNYEQYF
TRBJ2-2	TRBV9	CASSRRSSREERIGELFF
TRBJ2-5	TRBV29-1	CSAPTGGDQETQYF
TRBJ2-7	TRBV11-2	CASSPSQREEYF
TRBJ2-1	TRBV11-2	CASSRRTSFEQFF
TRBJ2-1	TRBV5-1	CASSGGLAGNNEQFF